One sample yielded the 8 T cell receptor beta chains listed below, sequenced in a study of PD-1 blockade in classical Hodgkin lymphoma. The patients all showed relapse after autologous stem cell transplantation, while their brentuximab vedotin exposure varied. Purification of CD4+ T cells from thawed PBMCs was achieved by magnetic negative selection. Measured with immunoSEQ multiplex PCR; TCRdb has only the in-frame clones, and not every one. The sample shows approximately 6,300 clones, about four fifths of them seen only once. This specimen was CD4+ T cells from blood, taken at baseline. Every receptor here comes from a human donor with classical Hodgkin lymphoma.

The V and J genes are TRBV28 and TRBJ1-2; D ambiguous. This CDR3 has 13 amino acids. CDR1 MDHEN and CDR2 SYDVKM come from the germline V gene. Trimming cost V 3 bases and J 5 bases, with 10 bases left between them. The DNA for the CDR3 is TGTGCCAGCAGTTTCGTGGAGATATATGGCTACACCTTC. It encodes CASSFVEIYGYTF.

The J gene is TRBJ1-2, the V gene TRBV7-1; maybe TRBD1 (5 bases). TRBV7-1 carries the ORF label, with uncertain function. The V and J ends lost 5 bases and 2 bases respectively, with 9 bases between them. The CDR3 is 13 amino acids. The CDR3 coding sequence is TGTGCCAGCAGCCTCAAGGGGAACTATGGCTACACCTTC. As protein: CASSLKGNYGYTF.

The chain combines TRBV28 with TRBJ1-2; the match to TRBD1 covers 7 bases. This CDR3 is 16 amino acids long. The V gene end was trimmed by 1 base and the J gene end by 8 bases; junction bases not matched to a gene: 13. CDR1 and CDR2 (germline): MDHEN, SYDVKM. The CDR3 here is CASSLSYTGARAGYTF. The CDR3 region has the DNA TGTGCCAGCAGTTTATCTTATACAGGGGCCCGAGCAGGCTACACCTTC.

The chain couples TRBV5-4 to TRBJ1-6, with TRBD1 as a possible D gene (5 bases). CDR1 is SGHNT, CDR2 YYREEE, per germline (reference sequence). The CDR3 length is 15 residues. V was cut by 4 bases and J by 7 bases, with 15 bases left in between. CDR3 DNA: TGTGCCAGCAGCCTTGACGGGACGGGAAATTCACCCCTCCACTTT. Protein product: CASSLDGTGNSPLHF.

This chain uses TRBV5-1 with TRBJ1-3, with 7 nucleotides matching TRBD1. Losses at the gene ends were 0 bases for V and 0 bases for J; bases not matched to a gene: 3. Germline CDR1 reads SGHRS; CDR2 reads YFSETQ. This CDR3 contains 16 residues. The chain's CDR3 is CASSLGQGLSGNTIYF. The CDR3 DNA follows: TGCGCCAGCAGCTTGGGACAGGGCCTCTCTGGAAACACCATATATTTT.

The V call is TRBV11-2, the J call TRBJ2-5; weak D call: TRBD2 (7 bases). The germline V gene encodes CDR1 SGHAT and CDR2 FQNNGV. Deletions cut 4 bases from V and 5 bases from J, with 23 bases between. The CDR3 runs 17 residues. In nucleotides, the CDR3 is TGTGCCAGCAGCTCTGGTAGGGGGGGGAGGATTAGGGAGACCCAGTACTTC. It is translated as CASSSGRGGRIRETQYF.

The chain uses TRBV2 and TRBJ2-3, with D unclear. V was cut by 10 bases and J by 0 bases, with 14 bases left in between. This CDR3 spans 14 amino acids. Germline CDR1 and CDR2: SNHLY and FYNNEI. CDR3 in amino acids: CATKPLTSTDTQYF. The CDR3 DNA is TGTGCCACCAAACCACTGACCAGCACAGATACGCAGTATTTT.

The chain uses TRBV7-9 and TRBJ1-1; TRBD1 might be the D (6 bases). The V end lost 0 bases, the J end lost 8 bases, and 10 bases lay between the germline ends. The CDR3 consists of 13 residues. Germline CDR1 SEHNR, CDR2 FQNEAQ (reference sequence). The CDR3 sequence is CASSLARQGEAFF. The CDR3 nucleotides are TGTGCCAGCAGCTTAGCGCGGCAGGGGGAAGCTTTCTTT.